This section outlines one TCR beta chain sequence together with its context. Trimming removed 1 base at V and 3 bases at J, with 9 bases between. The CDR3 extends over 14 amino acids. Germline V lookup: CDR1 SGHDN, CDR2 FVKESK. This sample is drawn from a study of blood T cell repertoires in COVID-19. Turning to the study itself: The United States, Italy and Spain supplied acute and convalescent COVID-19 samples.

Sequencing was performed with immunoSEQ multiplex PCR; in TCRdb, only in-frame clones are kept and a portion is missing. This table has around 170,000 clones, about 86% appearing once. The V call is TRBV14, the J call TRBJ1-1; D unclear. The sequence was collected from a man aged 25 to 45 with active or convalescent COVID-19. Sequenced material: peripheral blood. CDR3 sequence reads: CASSQVRRDTEAFF. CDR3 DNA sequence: TGTGCCAGCAGCCAAGTTAGACGGGACACTGAAGCTTTCTTT.